The 23 T cell receptor beta chains below come from one sample, sequenced in a study of blood T cell repertoires in COVID-19. This table comes from immunoSEQ multiplex PCR, and its TCRdb copy is limited to in-frame clones, with some not included. The sample lists about 180,000 clones; 82% were seen once. The sequencing input was PBMCs or T cells enriched from blood (not recorded which). These TCRs come from a man aged 60 to 69 who had recovered from COVID-19.

This sequence joins TRBV2 and TRBJ1-1; 8 bases line up with TRBD1. Per germline, CDR1 SNHLY and CDR2 FYNNEI. Losses at the gene ends were 5 bases for V and 4 bases for J; bases not matched to a gene: 6. The length of the CDR3 is 14 residues. CDR3: CASSQNRGTTEAFF. CDR3 sequence (DNA): TGTGCCAGCAGTCAAAACAGGGGGACCACTGAAGCTTTCTTT.

This clone has only a few counts. The chain employs TRBV11-2 and TRBJ2-7; D remains unclear. V lost 1 base and J 3 bases, leaving 10 bases between the germline ends. This CDR3 spans 14 amino acids. Germline-derived CDR1 and CDR2 are SGHAT and FQNNGV. The DNA for the CDR3 is TGTGCCAGCAGCTTAGGGCGGAATAGCTACGAGCAGTACTTC. As protein: CASSLGRNSYEQYF.

In this sample, this clone turned up once. This chain uses TRBV7-3 with TRBJ2-5; D remains unclear. Trimming removed 2 bases at V and 5 bases at J, with 12 bases between. Germline V gene data show CDR1 as SGHTA and CDR2 as FQGTGA. This CDR3 region has 14 residues. The CDR3 reads CASSLLGTYETQYF. CDR3 in DNA: TGTGCCAGCAGCTTACTGGGCACTTACGAGACCCAGTACTTC.

The CDR3 region has the DNA TGTGCCTGGAGTCAGACAGGGGTCGACTCTGGGGCCAACGTCCTGACTTTC. It codes for CAWSQTGVDSGANVLTF. The chain is built from TRBV30 and TRBJ2-6; 8 nucleotides agree with TRBD1. The germline CDR1 and CDR2 sequences are GTSNPN and SVGIG (reference sequence). This CDR3 spans 17 amino acids. Losses at the gene ends were 2 bases for V and 0 bases for J; bases not matched to a gene: 6.

This chain joins TRBV19 and TRBJ2-6; D might be TRBD2 (6 bases). V lost 1 base, J lost 0 bases, and 7 bases lay in between. From germline, CDR1 is LNHDA and CDR2 SQIVND (reference sequence). The CDR3 runs 16 residues. CDR3 protein: CASSIGRGSGANVLTF. The CDR3 DNA follows: TGTGCCAGTAGTATAGGGCGGGGCTCTGGGGCCAACGTCCTGACTTTC.

This chain connects TRBV11-3 to TRBJ2-2, with 7 bases that match TRBD1. The CDR3 runs to 15 residues. With 3 bases clipped from V and 7 bases from J, the junction kept 8 bases outside the gene matches. Per the germline V gene, CDR1 is SGHNT and CDR2 is YENEEA. CDR3 nucleotides: TGTGCCAGCAGCTTGAGGGGGCGTCCGGACGGGGAGCTGTTTTTT. It yields the protein CASSLRGRPDGELFF.

The chain has TRBV18 and TRBJ1-4, with D unresolved. The germline V and J ends were trimmed by 3 bases and 7 bases, with 12 bases remaining between them. The CDR3 contains 14 residues. The germline CDR1 and CDR2 sequences are KGHSH and LQKENI. CDR3 sequence reads: CASSPLSRGEKLFF. In DNA, the CDR3 is TGTGCCAGCTCACCCCTATCGCGGGGTGAAAAACTGTTTTTT.

This rearrangement joins TRBV7-3 to TRBJ1-6; possible D gene TRBD1, 6 bases. CDR1 is SGHTA, CDR2 FQGTGA, per germline. V lost 6 bases, J lost 6 bases, and 12 bases lay in between. The length of the CDR3 is 14 residues. CDR3 coding DNA: TGTGCCAGCAGTGAGGGGACACCTAATTCACCCCTCCACTTT. Its protein product is CASSEGTPNSPLHF.

The rearrangement uses TRBV18 and TRBJ2-5; tentative D call: TRBD2 (6 bases). The CDR3 sequence is 13 residues long. Trimming removed 4 bases at V and 0 bases at J, with 6 bases between. Germline V gene sequence: CDR1 KGHSH, CDR2 LQKENI. CDR3 coding DNA: TGTGCCAGCTCACGGGGGGACCAAGAGACCCAGTACTTC. It encodes CASSRGDQETQYF.

The rearrangement joins TRBV30 to TRBJ2-2, with D perhaps TRBD2 (7 bases). Trimming removed 0 bases at V and 3 bases at J, with 14 bases between. The CDR3 runs 16 residues. CDR1 GTSNPN and CDR2 SVGIG come from the germline V gene (reference sequence). CDR3 amino acids: CAWSVRTGRDTGELFF. DNA of the CDR3: TGTGCCTGGAGTGTACGTACAGGGAGGGACACCGGGGAGCTGTTTTTT.

The V call is TRBV7-9, the J call TRBJ2-1; 10 nucleotides agree with TRBD2. The junction had 15 bases not matched to a gene; V was cut back by 5 bases and J by 8 bases. The CDR3 is 17 residues long. Germline CDR1 SEHNR, CDR2 FQNEAQ (reference sequence). CDR3 sequence: CASSPEILGLAIHEQFF. DNA of the CDR3: TGTGCCAGCAGCCCTGAGATATTGGGACTAGCGATTCATGAGCAGTTCTTC.

This chain links TRBV20-1 with TRBJ2-1, with 7 positions matching TRBD2. With V trimmed by 3 bases and J by 2 bases, 4 bases remained unmatched. The CDR3 spans 14 residues. CDR1 DFQATT and CDR2 SNEGSKA come from the germline V gene (reference sequence). CDR3 bases: TGCAGTGCTAGTCCTAGCGGACCCTACAATGAGCAGTTCTTC. This translates into CSASPSGPYNEQFF.

CDR3 sequence reads: CASSISQGKSIYEQYF. CDR3 coding DNA: TGTGCCAGTAGTATCTCCCAGGGGAAGTCAATATACGAGCAGTACTTC. This sequence joins TRBV19 and TRBJ2-7; D is possibly TRBD1 (6 bases). Germline V gives CDR1 LNHDA, CDR2 SQIVND (reference sequence). The CDR3 is 16 amino acids. Between the trimmed V and J ends, which lost 3 bases and 4 bases, there was a span of 19 bases.

The sample holds a few counts of this clone. The chain combines TRBV28 with TRBJ1-5; TRBD1 is a possible D gene (6 bases). V was cut by 4 bases and J by 2 bases, with 24 bases left in between. Germline loops: CDR1 MDHEN, CDR2 SYDVKM. This CDR3 is built from 19 residues. The CDR3 bases are TGTGCCAGCAGTTCGCACCCCCGGGGCGGGGGCCGGGGCAATCAGCCCCAGCATTTT. It codes for CASSSHPRGGGRGNQPQHF.

The V and J genes are TRBV19 and TRBJ1-5, with 7 bases that match TRBD1. Germline V gene lookup returns CDR1 LNHDA and CDR2 SQIVND (reference sequence). This CDR3 is built from 18 residues. The V gene end was trimmed by 3 bases and the J gene end by 0 bases; junction bases not matched to a gene: 11. The CDR3 sequence: CASSIPLTGFYSNQPQHF. CDR3 in DNA: TGTGCCAGTAGTATCCCCCTGACAGGGTTTTATAGCAATCAGCCCCAGCATTTT.

The rearrangement joins TRBV18 to TRBJ1-4; D may be TRBD1 (6 bases). Per the germline V gene, CDR1 is KGHSH and CDR2 is LQKENI. Trimming took off 4 bases at V and 0 bases at J, with 21 bases between the two ends. CDR3 length: 19 amino acids. CDR3 DNA: TGTGCCAGCTCACTACTGGGCCCTCCCAGGACAGCAACTAATGAAAAACTGTTTTTT. This gives the protein CASSLLGPPRTATNEKLFF.

This clone was counted only a few times. This chain joins TRBV5-1 and TRBJ2-2; 7 positions agree with TRBD1. This CDR3 has 16 residues. Trimming took 4 bases from V and 0 from J; bases not matched to a gene: 6. Per germline, CDR1 SGHRS and CDR2 YFSETQ. The CDR3 DNA reads TGCGCCAGCAGCCGACTCCAGGGGGCGAACACCGGGGAGCTGTTTTTT. Its translation is CASSRLQGANTGELFF.

This clone was counted once. The chain links TRBV19 to TRBJ2-1, with 8 positions matching TRBD2. The germline CDR1 and CDR2 sequences are LNHDA and SQIVND (reference sequence). The CDR3 contains 15 residues. V gave up 5 bases and J gave up 3 bases; unmatched junction bases: 6. The CDR3 here is CASSVLAALYNEQFF. CDR3 DNA: TGTGCCAGTAGTGTACTAGCGGCCCTCTACAATGAGCAGTTCTTC.

The genes are TRBV6-1 and TRBJ1-1; D unresolved. CDR3 length: 12 amino acids. V dropped 3 bases and J dropped 5 bases, with 7 bases sitting between them. Germline-derived CDR1 and CDR2 are MNHNS and SASEGT. CDR3 amino acids: CASSDRWTEAFF. CDR3 DNA sequence: TGTGCCAGCAGTGACAGGTGGACTGAAGCTTTCTTT.

The chain is built from TRBV13 and TRBJ1-3; unclear D gene. The CDR3 contains 17 residues. Germline CDR1 is PRHDT and CDR2 is FYEKMQ (reference sequence). V lost 0 bases, J lost 0 bases, and 12 bases lay in between. The CDR3 region is CASSLGFQESSGNTIYF. CDR3 nucleotide sequence: TGTGCCAGCAGCTTAGGATTCCAGGAAAGCTCTGGAAACACCATATATTTT.

The genes are TRBV11-2 and TRBJ1-6; 7 bases match TRBD1. Germline V gene sequence: CDR1 SGHAT, CDR2 FQNNGV. V was clipped by 0 bases and J by 10 bases; unmatched bases: 6. The CDR3 has 15 residues. This CDR3 reads CASSLDTGERSPLHF. Here the CDR3 DNA reads TGTGCCAGCAGCTTAGACACAGGGGAGCGGTCACCCCTCCACTTT.

The chain combines TRBV30 with TRBJ1-2; 8 nucleotides line up with TRBD1. Germline V gives CDR1 GTSNPN, CDR2 SVGIG (reference sequence). This CDR3 is 14 amino acids long. J was trimmed by 6 bases and V by 4 bases; bases with no gene match: 10. The CDR3 sequence is CAWKAQGAFDGYTF. CDR3 nucleotide sequence: TGTGCCTGGAAAGCGCAGGGGGCTTTCGATGGCTACACCTTC.

The rearrangement uses TRBV9 and TRBJ2-6, with 14 bases identical to TRBD2. Unmatched junction bases numbered 8, after V lost 1 base and J lost 2 bases. Germline V gene lookup returns CDR1 SGDLS and CDR2 YYNGEE. This CDR3 comprises 20 residues. CDR3 amino acids: CASSVSGTSGRGTGANVLTF. For the CDR3, the DNA is TGTGCCAGCAGCGTATCCGGGACTAGCGGGAGAGGAACTGGGGCCAACGTCCTGACTTTC.